A single sample is the source of the 26 T cell receptor beta chains below, sequenced in a study of T cells in localized non-small cell lung cancer. Assay used: immunoSEQ multiplex PCR; TCRdb lists only in-frame clones, some missing. The sample yields tens of thousands of clones, about 85% seen once. Material: peripheral blood, obtained before any cancer treatment. The receptors come from a female donor older than 55 with stage II squamous cell lung carcinoma.

The rearrangement uses TRBV7-9 and TRBJ2-7, with D unresolved. The CDR3 runs 13 residues. Germline V gene sequence: CDR1 SEHNR, CDR2 FQNEAQ (reference sequence). Trimming shortened V by 4 bases and J by 5 bases, and 12 bases separated the two germline ends. The CDR3 loop is CASSSRTINEQYF. The CDR3 DNA follows: TGTGCCAGCAGCTCGCGCACCATAAACGAGCAGTACTTC.

The chain has TRBV6-5 and TRBJ1-1; D possibly corresponds to TRBD1 (5 bases). The V gene's germline CDR1 is MNHEY and CDR2 SVGAGI. Trimming pared 0 bases from V and 4 bases from J, leaving 12 bases between. CDR3 length: 15 residues. CDR3 region: CASSYSRDPATEAFF. The CDR3 DNA sequence: TGTGCCAGCAGTTACTCCCGGGACCCAGCCACTGAAGCTTTCTTT.

This clone was seen just once. V is TRBV9 and J is TRBJ2-5; TRBD1 matches at 12 bases. The CDR3 consists of 16 residues. Per germline, CDR1 SGDLS and CDR2 YYNGEE. The junction had 6 bases not matched to a gene; V was cut back by 4 bases and J by 2 bases. This chain's CDR3 is CASSSGTGGGQETQYF. The CDR3, as DNA: TGTGCCAGCAGCTCTGGGACAGGGGGCGGGCAAGAGACCCAGTACTTC.

The chain employs TRBV29-1 and TRBJ1-5, with 7 nucleotides matching TRBD1. The J segment lost 4 bases and the V segment lost 5 bases, leaving 5 bases of the junction unmatched. Per the germline V gene, CDR1 is SQVTM and CDR2 is ANQGSEA. The CDR3 sequence is 13 residues long. The CDR3 loop is CSVSGTENQPQHF. The CDR3, as DNA: TGCAGCGTTTCCGGGACAGAGAATCAGCCCCAGCATTTT. Supplemented by reference TRBV29-1 and TRBJ1-5, the full variable domain reads SAVISQKPSRDICQRGTSLTIQCQVDSQVTMMFWYRQQPGQSLTLIATANQGSEATYESGFVIDKFPISRPNLTFSTLTVSNMSPEDSSIYLCSVSGTENQPQHFGDGTRLSIL.

The chain links TRBV6-5 to TRBJ2-5; possible D gene TRBD2, 6 bases. Trimming took 4 bases from V and 6 from J, leaving 18 bases between them. The CDR3 runs to 15 residues. Germline CDR1 reads MNHEY; CDR2 reads SVGAGI. The CDR3 coding sequence is TGTGCCAGCAGTTCCCCGGGACTGCAGTTAAAGACCCAGTACTTC. It yields the protein CASSSPGLQLKTQYF.

The V and J genes are TRBV20-1 and TRBJ2-5; D unclear. This CDR3 is 11 amino acids long. V was clipped by 5 bases and J by 8 bases, with 12 bases between them. The germline V gene encodes CDR1 DFQATT and CDR2 SNEGSKA (reference sequence). CDR3 coding DNA: TGCAGTGCTGGCCTTGAGGCAACCCAGTACTTC. Encoded protein: CSAGLEATQYF.

Only one count was recorded for this clone. The chain joins TRBV30 to TRBJ1-1; no firm D call. Trimming removed 4 bases at V and 0 bases at J, with 9 bases between. Germline V gene sequence: CDR1 GTSNPN, CDR2 SVGIG (reference sequence). CDR3 size: 13 residues. CDR3 loop: CAWIWGLNTEAFF. The CDR3 coding sequence is TGTGCCTGGATCTGGGGTCTGAACACTGAAGCTTTCTTT.

The rearrangement uses TRBV27 and TRBJ2-2; D ambiguous. The ends were cut back, 1 base at V and 0 bases at J, with 3 bases in the middle. CDR3 length: 14 amino acids. CDR1 MNHEY and CDR2 SMNVEV come from the germline V gene (reference sequence). CDR3 bases: TGTGCCAGCAGTTTATTCGCGAACACCGGGGAGCTGTTTTTT. Its protein product is CASSLFANTGELFF.

This rearrangement joins TRBV19 to TRBJ1-6; D is unresolved. CDR1 is LNHDA and CDR2 is SQIVND in the germline V gene (reference sequence). V was cut by 0 bases and J by 8 bases, with 14 bases left in between. The CDR3 has 16 amino acids. DNA for the CDR3: TGTGCCAGTAGTATAGAACAGATCGGTGGTTATTCACCCCTCCACTTT. This gives the protein CASSIEQIGGYSPLHF.

This clone was counted a few times. The rearrangement joins TRBV6-4 to TRBJ2-1; D is ambiguous. Per germline, CDR1 MRHNA and CDR2 SNTAGT. The CDR3 covers 13 residues. V dropped 2 bases and J dropped 4 bases, with 6 bases sitting between them. CDR3 loop: CASSDREYNEQFF. The CDR3 DNA reads TGTGCCAGCAGTGACAGGGAATACAATGAGCAGTTCTTC.

This rearrangement joins TRBV7-9 to TRBJ1-2, with D maybe TRBD1 (6 bases). Germline CDR1 is SEHNR and CDR2 is FQNEAQ (reference sequence). V lost 5 bases and J 4 bases, leaving 14 bases between the germline ends. The CDR3 runs 14 residues. This chain's CDR3 is CASSLGGVIYGYTF. In DNA, the CDR3 is TGTGCCAGCAGCCTAGGGGGGGTGATCTATGGCTACACCTTC.

This clone was recorded once. V gene TRBV6-6 combines with J gene TRBJ1-2; D possibly corresponds to TRBD1 (5 bases). Germline CDR1 and CDR2: MNHNY and SVGAGI (reference sequence). The CDR3 contains 15 residues. The V gene lost 2 bases and the J gene lost 4 bases, with 14 bases spanning the gap. Written as DNA, the CDR3 is TGTGCCAGCAGTTACGGGCAGGGTGGGGGCTATGGCTACACCTTC. Residues: CASSYGQGGGYGYTF.

This clone was detected only once. The genes are TRBV7-9 and TRBJ2-3, with D possibly being TRBD1 or TRBD2 (5 bases each). The V end was cut by 2 bases, the J end by 3 bases, with 12 bases between. This CDR3 contains 15 residues. CDR1 is SEHNR, CDR2 FQNEAQ, per germline (reference sequence). CDR3 region: CASSLRGERTDTQYF. The CDR3 bases are TGTGCCAGCAGCTTAAGGGGAGAAAGGACAGATACGCAGTATTTT.

CDR3 amino acids: CASSAGGGDTQYF. CDR3 nucleotides: TGTGCCAGCAGCGCCGGGGGAGGCGATACGCAGTATTTT. The chain carries TRBV27 and TRBJ2-3; D may be TRBD2 (6 bases). Germline V lookup: CDR1 MNHEY, CDR2 SMNVEV (reference sequence). CDR3 length: 13 amino acids. Trimming took off 6 bases at V and 6 bases at J, with 13 bases between the two ends.

The chain employs TRBV5-5 and TRBJ2-4, with D tentatively TRBD1 (5 bases). CDR3 length: 15 amino acids. Germline V gene lookup returns CDR1 SGHKS and CDR2 YYEKEE (reference sequence). V lost 0 bases to trimming and J lost 3 bases, with 10 bases between them. The CDR3 here is CASSLARVIKNIQYF. As DNA, the CDR3 is TGTGCCAGCAGCTTGGCCAGGGTGATCAAAAACATTCAGTACTTC.

CDR3 DNA: TGTGCCAGCTTGGAACTGGGCAGGTTTGGCTACACCTTC. Amino acid sequence: CASLELGRFGYTF. This chain connects TRBV2 to TRBJ1-2; D is undetermined. V was cut by 8 bases and J by 7 bases, with 17 bases left in between. CDR1 SNHLY and CDR2 FYNNEI come from the germline V gene. The CDR3 covers 13 residues.

This clone was counted many times. This CDR3 reads CASSQSVGNTIYF. The CDR3 DNA reads TGCGCCAGCAGCCAATCTGTTGGAAACACCATATATTTT. V and J are TRBV4-3 and TRBJ1-3; D is ambiguous. The V and J ends lost 2 bases and 3 bases respectively, with 5 bases between them. CDR3 length: 13 amino acids. In germline, CDR1 is LGHNA, CDR2 YSLEER.

In its sample, this clone was seen a few times. DNA of the CDR3: TGTGCCAGCAGCGGACAGGCCTATAATTCACCCCTCCACTTT. Translating it yields CASSGQAYNSPLHF. This sequence joins TRBV7-2 and TRBJ1-6; 7 bases agree with TRBD1. Germline values: CDR1 SGHTA, CDR2 FQGNSA. The CDR3 loop spans 14 amino acids. J gave up 2 bases and V 5 bases, and 0 bases lay outside the gene matches. The full variable domain, its missing parts supplied by reference TRBV7-2 and TRBJ1-6, is GAGVSQSPSNKVTEKGKDVELRCDPISGHTALYWYRQSLGQGLEFLIYFQGNSAPDKSGLPSDRFSAERTGGSVSTLTIQRTQQEDSAVYLCASSGQAYNSPLHFGNGTRLTVT.

This clone occurred once. The gene calls are TRBV2 and TRBJ1-1; D unclear. The CDR3 runs 15 residues. CDR1 is SNHLY, CDR2 FYNNEI, per germline. V dropped 7 bases and J dropped 5 bases, with 20 bases sitting between them. This CDR3 reads CASTAEQPGWTEAFF. The CDR3 DNA sequence: TGTGCCAGCACAGCGGAACAGCCAGGATGGACTGAAGCTTTCTTT.

The chain uses TRBV27 and TRBJ1-3, with a tentative D call TRBD1 (6 bases). The CDR3 covers 15 residues. The ends were cut back, 6 bases at V and 2 bases at J, with 14 bases in the middle. Germline V gene data show CDR1 as MNHEY and CDR2 as SMNVEV (reference sequence). In nucleotides, the CDR3 is TGTGCCAGCAGAGCCCAGGGGTATCCTGGAAACACCATATATTTT. Protein: CASRAQGYPGNTIYF.

This clone showed up just a few times. The J gene is TRBJ1-4, the V gene TRBV2; perhaps TRBD1 as D (5 bases). The CDR3 sequence is 14 residues long. Trimming took off 4 bases at V and 7 bases at J, with 13 bases between the two ends. CDR1 SNHLY and CDR2 FYNNEI come from the germline V gene. The CDR3 sequence: CASSVSGTGEKLFF. As DNA, the CDR3 is TGTGCCAGCAGTGTTTCAGGGACGGGTGAAAAACTGTTTTTT.

The chain joins TRBV7-6 to TRBJ2-3; 8 positions agree with TRBD2. The CDR3 consists of 16 residues. Germline trimming cut 1 base from V and 7 bases from J; bases unmatched to any gene: 10. The germline gives CDR1 SGHVS, CDR2 FNYEAQ. CDR3: CASSLDGAGGANTQYF. CDR3 sequence (DNA): TGTGCCAGCAGCTTAGACGGGGCGGGGGGCGCAAATACGCAGTATTTT.

The genes are TRBV18 and TRBJ2-3; D remains unclear. The germline V gene has CDR1 KGHSH and CDR2 LQKENI. This CDR3 region has 14 residues. V was trimmed by 1 base and J by 0 bases, leaving 5 bases between them. CDR3 in amino acids: CASSPLRSTDTQYF. The DNA for the CDR3 is TGTGCCAGCTCACCACTACGTAGCACAGATACGCAGTATTTT.

V is TRBV7-9 and J is TRBJ2-3; 12 bases are a match to TRBD2. The CDR3 has 16 amino acids. The V and J ends lost 1 base and 1 base, in that order; junction bases with no gene match: 0. Germline assignment: CDR1 SEHNR and CDR2 FQNEAQ (reference sequence). CDR3 sequence: CASSLGLAGGTDTQYF. As DNA, the CDR3 is TGTGCCAGCAGCTTAGGACTAGCGGGGGGCACAGATACGCAGTATTTT. Combining the CDR3 with reference TRBV7-9 and TRBJ2-3 gives the whole variable domain DTGVSQNPRHKITKRGQNVTFRCDPISEHNRLYWYRQTLGQGPEFLTYFQNEAQLEKSRLLSDRFSAERPKGSFSTLEIQRTEQGDSAMYLCASSLGLAGGTDTQYFGPGTRLTVL.

V is TRBV7-8 and J is TRBJ2-7; a weak D match, TRBD2 (6 bases). The CDR3 extends over 14 amino acids. CDR1 and CDR2 from the germline V gene are SGHVS and FQNEAQ. The V gene lost 8 bases and the J gene lost 2 bases, with 16 bases spanning the gap. The CDR3 DNA reads TGTGCCAGCGGAGGGGTCACAGGCCCCTACGAGCAGTACTTC. Its protein product is CASGGVTGPYEQYF.

The gene calls are TRBV7-6 and TRBJ1-4, with 11 bases that match TRBD1. The junction had 4 bases not matched to a gene; V was cut back by 5 bases and J by 5 bases. CDR3 length: 15 amino acids. CDR1 and CDR2 from the germline V gene are SGHVS and FNYEAQ. The CDR3 region is CASSQRTGGNEKLFF. The CDR3 coding sequence is TGTGCCAGCAGCCAGAGGACAGGGGGCAATGAAAAACTGTTTTTT. Based on the CDR3 plus reference TRBV7-6 and TRBJ1-4, the full variable domain is GAGVSQSPRYKVTKRGQDVALRCDPISGHVSLYWYRQALGQGPEFLTYFNYEAQQDKSGLPNDRFSAERPEGSISTLTIQRTEQRDSAMYRCASSQRTGGNEKLFFGSGTQLSVL.